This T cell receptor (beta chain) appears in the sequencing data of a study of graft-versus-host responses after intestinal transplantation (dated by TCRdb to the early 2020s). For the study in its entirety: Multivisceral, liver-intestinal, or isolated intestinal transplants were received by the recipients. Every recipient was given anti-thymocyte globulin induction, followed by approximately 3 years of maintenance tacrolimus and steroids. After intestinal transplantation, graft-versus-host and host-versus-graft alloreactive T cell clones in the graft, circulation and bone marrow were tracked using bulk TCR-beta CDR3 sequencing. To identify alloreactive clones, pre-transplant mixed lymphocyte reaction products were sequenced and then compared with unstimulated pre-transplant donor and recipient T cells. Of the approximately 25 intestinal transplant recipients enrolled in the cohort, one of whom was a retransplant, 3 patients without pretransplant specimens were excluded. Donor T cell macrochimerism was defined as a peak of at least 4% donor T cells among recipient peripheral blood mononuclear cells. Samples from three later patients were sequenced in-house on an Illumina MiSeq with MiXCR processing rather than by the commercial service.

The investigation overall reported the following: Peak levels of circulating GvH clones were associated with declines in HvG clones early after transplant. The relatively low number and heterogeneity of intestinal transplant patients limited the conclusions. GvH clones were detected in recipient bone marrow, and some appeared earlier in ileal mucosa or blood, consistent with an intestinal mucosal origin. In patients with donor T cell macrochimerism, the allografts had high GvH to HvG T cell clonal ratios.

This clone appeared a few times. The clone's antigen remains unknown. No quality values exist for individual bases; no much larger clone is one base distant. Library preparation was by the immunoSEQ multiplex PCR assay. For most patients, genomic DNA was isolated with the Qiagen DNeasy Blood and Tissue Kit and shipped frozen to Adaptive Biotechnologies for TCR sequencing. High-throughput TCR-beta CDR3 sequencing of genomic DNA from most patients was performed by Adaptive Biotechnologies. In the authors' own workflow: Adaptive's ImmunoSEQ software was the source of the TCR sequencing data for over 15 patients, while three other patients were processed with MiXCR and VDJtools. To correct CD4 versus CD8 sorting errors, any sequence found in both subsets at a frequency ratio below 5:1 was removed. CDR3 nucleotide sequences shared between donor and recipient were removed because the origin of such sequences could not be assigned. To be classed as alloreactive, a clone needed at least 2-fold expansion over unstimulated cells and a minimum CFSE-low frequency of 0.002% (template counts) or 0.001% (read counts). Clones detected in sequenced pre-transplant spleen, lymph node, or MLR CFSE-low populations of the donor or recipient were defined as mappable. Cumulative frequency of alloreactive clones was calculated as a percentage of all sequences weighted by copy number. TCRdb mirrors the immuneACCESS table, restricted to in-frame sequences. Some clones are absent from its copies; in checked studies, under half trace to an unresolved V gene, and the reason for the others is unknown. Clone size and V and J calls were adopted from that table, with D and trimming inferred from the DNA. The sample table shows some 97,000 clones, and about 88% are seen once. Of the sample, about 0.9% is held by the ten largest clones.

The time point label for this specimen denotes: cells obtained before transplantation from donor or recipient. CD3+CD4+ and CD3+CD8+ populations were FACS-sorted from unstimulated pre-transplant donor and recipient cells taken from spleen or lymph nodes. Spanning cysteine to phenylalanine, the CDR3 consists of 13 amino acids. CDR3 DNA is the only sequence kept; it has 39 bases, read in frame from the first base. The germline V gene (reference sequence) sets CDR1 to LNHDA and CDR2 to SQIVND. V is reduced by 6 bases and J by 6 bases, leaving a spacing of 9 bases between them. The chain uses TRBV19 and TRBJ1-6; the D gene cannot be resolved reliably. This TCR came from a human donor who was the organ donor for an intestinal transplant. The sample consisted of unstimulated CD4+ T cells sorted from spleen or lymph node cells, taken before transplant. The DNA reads TGTGCCAGTAGGGGCCCGGGTAATTCACCCCTCCACTTT. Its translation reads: CASRGPGNSPLHF.